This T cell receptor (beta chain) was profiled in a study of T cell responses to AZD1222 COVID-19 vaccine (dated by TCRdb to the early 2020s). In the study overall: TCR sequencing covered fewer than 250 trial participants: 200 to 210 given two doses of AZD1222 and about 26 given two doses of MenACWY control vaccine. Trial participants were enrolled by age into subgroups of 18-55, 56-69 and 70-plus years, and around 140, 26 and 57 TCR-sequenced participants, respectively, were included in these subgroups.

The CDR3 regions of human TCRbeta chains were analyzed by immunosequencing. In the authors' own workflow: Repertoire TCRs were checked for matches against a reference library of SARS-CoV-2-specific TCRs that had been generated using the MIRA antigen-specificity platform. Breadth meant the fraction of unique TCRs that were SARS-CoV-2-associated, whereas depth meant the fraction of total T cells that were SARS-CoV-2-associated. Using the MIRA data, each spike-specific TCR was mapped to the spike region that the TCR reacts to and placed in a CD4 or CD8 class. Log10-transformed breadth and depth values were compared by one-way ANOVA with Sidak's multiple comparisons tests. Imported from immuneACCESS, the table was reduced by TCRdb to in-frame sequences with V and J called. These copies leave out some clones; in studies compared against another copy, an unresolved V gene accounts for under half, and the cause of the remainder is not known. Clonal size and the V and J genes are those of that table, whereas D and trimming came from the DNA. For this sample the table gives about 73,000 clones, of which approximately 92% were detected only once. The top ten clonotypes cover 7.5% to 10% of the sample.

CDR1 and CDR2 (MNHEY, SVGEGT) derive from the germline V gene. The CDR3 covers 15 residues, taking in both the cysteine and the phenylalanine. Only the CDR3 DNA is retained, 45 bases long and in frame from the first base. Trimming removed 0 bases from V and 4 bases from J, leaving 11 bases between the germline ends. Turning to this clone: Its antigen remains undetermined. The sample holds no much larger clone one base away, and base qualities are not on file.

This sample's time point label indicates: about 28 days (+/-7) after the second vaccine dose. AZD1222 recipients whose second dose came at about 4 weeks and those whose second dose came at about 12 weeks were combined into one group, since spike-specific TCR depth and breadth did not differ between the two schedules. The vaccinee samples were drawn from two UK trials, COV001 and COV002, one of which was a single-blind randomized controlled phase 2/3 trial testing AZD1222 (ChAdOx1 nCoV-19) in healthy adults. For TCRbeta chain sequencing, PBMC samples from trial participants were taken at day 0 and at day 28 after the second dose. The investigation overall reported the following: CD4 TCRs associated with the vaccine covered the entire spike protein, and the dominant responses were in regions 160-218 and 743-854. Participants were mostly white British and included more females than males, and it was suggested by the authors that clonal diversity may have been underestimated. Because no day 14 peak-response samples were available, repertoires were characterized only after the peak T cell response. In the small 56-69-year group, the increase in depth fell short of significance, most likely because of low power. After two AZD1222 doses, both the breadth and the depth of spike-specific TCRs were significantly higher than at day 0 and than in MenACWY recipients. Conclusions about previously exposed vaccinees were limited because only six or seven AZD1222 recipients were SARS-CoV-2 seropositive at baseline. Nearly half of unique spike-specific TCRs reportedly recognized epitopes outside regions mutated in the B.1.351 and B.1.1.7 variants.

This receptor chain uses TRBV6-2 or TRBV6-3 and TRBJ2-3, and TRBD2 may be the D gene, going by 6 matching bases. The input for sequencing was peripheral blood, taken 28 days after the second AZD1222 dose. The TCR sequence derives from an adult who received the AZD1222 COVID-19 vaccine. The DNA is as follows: TGTGCCAGCAGTTACTCTTGGAGGGGCGCAGATACGCAGTATTTT. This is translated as CASSYSWRGADTQYF.